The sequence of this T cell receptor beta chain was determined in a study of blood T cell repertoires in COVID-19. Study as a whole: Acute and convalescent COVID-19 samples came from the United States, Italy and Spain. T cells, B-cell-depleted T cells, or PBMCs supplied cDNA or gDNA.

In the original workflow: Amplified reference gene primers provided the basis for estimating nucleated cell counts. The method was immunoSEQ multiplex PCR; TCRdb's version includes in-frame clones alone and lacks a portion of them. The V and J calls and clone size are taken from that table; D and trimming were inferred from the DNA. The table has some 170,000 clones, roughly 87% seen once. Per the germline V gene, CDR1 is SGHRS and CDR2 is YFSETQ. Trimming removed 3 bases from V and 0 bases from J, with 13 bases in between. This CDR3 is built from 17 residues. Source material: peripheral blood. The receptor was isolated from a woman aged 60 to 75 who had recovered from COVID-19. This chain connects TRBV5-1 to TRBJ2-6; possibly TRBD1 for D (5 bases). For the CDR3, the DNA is TGCGCCAGCAGCTCCCAGGGCTTGGGCTCTGGGGCCAACGTCCTGACTTTC. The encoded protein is CASSSQGLGSGANVLTF.